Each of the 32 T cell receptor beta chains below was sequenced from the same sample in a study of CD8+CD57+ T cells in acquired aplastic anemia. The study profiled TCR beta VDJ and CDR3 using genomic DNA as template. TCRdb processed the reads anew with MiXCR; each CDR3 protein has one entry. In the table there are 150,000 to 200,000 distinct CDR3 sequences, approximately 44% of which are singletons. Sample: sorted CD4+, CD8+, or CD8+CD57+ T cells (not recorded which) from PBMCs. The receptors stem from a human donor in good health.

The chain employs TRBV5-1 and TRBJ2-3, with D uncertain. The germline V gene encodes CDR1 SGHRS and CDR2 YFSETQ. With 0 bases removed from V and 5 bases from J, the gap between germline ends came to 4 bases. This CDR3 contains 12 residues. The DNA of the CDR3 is TGCGCCAGCAGCTTGGACAAAGATACGCAGTATTTT. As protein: CASSLDKDTQYF.

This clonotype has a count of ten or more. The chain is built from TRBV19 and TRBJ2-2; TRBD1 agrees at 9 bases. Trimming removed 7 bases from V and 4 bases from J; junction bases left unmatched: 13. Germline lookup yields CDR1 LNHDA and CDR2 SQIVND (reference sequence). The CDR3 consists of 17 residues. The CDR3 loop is CASTPAPGQGLTGELFF. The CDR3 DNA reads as TGTGCCAGTACCCCAGCACCGGGACAGGGACTCACCGGGGAGCTGTTTTTT. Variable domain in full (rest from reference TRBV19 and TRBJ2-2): DGGITQSPKYLFRKEGQNVTLSCEQNLNHDAMYWYRQDPGQGLRLIYYSQIVNDFQKGDIAEGYSVSREKKESFPLTVTSAQKNPTAFYLCASTPAPGQGLTGELFFGEGSRLTVL.

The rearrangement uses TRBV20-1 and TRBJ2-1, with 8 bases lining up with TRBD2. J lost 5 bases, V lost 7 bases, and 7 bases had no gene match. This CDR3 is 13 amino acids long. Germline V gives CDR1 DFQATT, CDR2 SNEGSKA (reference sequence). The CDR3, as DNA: TGCAGTGGGGAGCGGGGGACTAACAATGAGCAGTTCTTC. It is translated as CSGERGTNNEQFF.

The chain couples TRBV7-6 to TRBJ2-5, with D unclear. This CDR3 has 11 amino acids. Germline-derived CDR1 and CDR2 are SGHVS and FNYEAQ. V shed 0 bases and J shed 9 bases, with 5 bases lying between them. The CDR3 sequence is CASSLAEAQYF. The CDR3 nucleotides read TGTGCCAGCAGCTTAGCGGAAGCCCAGTACTTC.

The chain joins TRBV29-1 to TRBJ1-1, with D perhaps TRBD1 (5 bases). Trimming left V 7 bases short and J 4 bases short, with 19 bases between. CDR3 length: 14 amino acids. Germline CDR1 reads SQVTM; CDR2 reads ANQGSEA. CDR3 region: CSAPAGPPGTEAFF. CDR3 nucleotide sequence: TGCAGCGCTCCCGCGGGGCCCCCGGGCACTGAAGCTTTCTTT.

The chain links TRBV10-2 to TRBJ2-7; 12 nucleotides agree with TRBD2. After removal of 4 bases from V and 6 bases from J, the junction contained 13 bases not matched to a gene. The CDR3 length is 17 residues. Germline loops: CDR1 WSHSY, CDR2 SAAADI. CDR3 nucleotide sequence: TGCGCCAGCAGTGCCGGACTAGCGGGATCTTGGGGATGCGAGCAGTACTTC. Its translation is CASSAGLAGSWGCEQYF.

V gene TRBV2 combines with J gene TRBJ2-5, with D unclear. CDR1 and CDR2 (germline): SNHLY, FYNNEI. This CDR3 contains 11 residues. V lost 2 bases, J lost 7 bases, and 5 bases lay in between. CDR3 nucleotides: TGTGCCAGCAGTGAAAGTGCGACCCAGTACTTC. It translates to CASSESATQYF.

Here the CDR3 reads CASNSGLAGISRGYEQYF. The CDR3 DNA is TGTGCCAGCAACTCGGGACTAGCGGGAATAAGCCGGGGTTACGAGCAGTACTTC. The rearrangement links TRBV11-2 to TRBJ2-7; 13 bases are shared with TRBD2. Trimming at V came to 7 bases and at J to 4 bases, leaving 16 bases not matched to a gene. The CDR3 loop spans 18 amino acids. Germline V gene lookup returns CDR1 SGHAT and CDR2 FQNNGV. The variable domain in full, with the rest retrieved from reference TRBV11-2 and TRBJ2-7, is EAGVAQSPRYKIIEKRQSVAFWCNPISGHATLYWYQQILGQGPKLLIQFQNNGVVDDSQLPKDRFSAERLKGVDSTLKIQPAKLEDSAVYLCASNSGLAGISRGYEQYFGPGTRLTVT.

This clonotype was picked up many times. CDR3 nucleotides: TGTGCCAGCAGCCGGGTAGCAGGACCATACGAGCAGTACTTC. It specifies CASSRVAGPYEQYF. The V and J genes are TRBV5-6 and TRBJ2-7; D ambiguous. The ends were cut back, 4 bases at V and 4 bases at J, with 15 bases in the middle. Germline V gene data show CDR1 as SGHDT and CDR2 as YYEEEE. This CDR3 has 14 amino acids.

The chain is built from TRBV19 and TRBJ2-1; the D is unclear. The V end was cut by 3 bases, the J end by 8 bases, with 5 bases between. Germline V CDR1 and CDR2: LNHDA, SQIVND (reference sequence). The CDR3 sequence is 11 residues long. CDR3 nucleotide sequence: TGTGCCAGTAGTATGGACGATGAGCAGTTCTTC. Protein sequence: CASSMDDEQFF.

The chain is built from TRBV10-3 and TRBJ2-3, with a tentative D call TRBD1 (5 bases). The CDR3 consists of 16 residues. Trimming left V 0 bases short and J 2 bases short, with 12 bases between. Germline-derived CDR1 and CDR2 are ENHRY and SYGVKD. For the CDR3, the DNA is TGTGCCATCAGTGAGTCGGTGACAGCCTTCACAGATACGCAGTATTTT. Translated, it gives CAISESVTAFTDTQYF.

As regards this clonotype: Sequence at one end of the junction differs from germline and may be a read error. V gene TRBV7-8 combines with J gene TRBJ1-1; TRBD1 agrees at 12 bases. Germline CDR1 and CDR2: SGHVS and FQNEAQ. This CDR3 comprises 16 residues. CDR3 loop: CASSRGQGASSTETFF. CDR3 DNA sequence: TGTGCCAGCAGTCGGGGACAGGGGGCTTCGAGCACTGAAACTTTCTTT.

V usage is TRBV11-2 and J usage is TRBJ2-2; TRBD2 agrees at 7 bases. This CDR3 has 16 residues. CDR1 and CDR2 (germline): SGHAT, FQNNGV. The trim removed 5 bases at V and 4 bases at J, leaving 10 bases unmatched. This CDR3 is CASSPASGDPTGELFF. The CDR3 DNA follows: TGTGCCAGCAGCCCGGCGAGCGGGGATCCCACCGGGGAGCTGTTTTTT.

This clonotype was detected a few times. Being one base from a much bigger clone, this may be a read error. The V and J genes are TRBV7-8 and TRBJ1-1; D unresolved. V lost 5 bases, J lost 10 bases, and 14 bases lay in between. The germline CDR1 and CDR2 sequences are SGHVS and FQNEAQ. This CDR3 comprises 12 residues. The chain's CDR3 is CASSGNGVSAFF. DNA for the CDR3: TGTGCCAGCAGCGGAAACGGGGTCTCAGCTTTCTTT.

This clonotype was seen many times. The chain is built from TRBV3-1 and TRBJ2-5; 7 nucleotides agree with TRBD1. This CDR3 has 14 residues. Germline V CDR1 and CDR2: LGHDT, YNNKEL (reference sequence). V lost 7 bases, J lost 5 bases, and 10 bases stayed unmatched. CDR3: CASTDRALGETQYF. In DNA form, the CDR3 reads TGTGCCAGCACAGACAGGGCCTTAGGGGAGACCCAGTACTTC.

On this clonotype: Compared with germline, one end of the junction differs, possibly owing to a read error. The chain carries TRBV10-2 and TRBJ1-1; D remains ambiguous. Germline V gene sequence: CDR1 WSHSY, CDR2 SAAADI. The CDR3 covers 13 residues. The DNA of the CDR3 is TGCGCCAGCAGTGAGTCAATGAACACTGAAGCCTTCTTT. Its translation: CASSESMNTEAFF.

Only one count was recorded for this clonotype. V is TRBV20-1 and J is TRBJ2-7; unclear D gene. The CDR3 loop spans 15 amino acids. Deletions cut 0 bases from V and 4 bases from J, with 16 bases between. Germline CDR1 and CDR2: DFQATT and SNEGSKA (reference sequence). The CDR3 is CSARDPQVLEYEQYF. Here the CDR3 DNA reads TGCAGTGCTAGAGATCCCCAGGTCCTAGAATACGAGCAGTACTTC.

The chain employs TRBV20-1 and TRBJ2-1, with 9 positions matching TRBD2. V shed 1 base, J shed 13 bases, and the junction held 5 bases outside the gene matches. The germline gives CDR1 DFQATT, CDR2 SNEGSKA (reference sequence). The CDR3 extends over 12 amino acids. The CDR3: CSARVAGELQFF. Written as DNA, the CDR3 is TGCAGTGCTAGAGTAGCGGGAGAGTTACAGTTCTTC.

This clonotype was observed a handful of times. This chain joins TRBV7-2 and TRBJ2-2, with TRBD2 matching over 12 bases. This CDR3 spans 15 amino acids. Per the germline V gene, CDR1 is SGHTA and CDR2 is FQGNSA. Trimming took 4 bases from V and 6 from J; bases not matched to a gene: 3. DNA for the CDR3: TGTGCCAGCAGCTCGCTAGCGGGAGGGCCCGGGGAGCTGTTTTTT. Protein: CASSSLAGGPGELFF. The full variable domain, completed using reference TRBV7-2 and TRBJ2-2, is GAGVSQSPSNKVTEKGKDVELRCDPISGHTALYWYRQSLGQGLEFLIYFQGNSAPDKSGLPSDRFSAERTGGSVSTLTIQRTQQEDSAVYLCASSSLAGGPGELFFGEGSRLTVL.

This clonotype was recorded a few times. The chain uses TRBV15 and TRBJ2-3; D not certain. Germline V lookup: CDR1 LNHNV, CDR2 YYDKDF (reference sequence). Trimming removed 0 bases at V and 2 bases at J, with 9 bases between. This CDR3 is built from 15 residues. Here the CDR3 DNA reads TGTGCCACCAGCAGAGATCGGGTTCACACAGATACGCAGTATTTT. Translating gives CATSRDRVHTDTQYF. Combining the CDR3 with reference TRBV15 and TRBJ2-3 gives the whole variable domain DAMVIQNPRYQVTQFGKPVTLSCSQTLNHNVMYWYQQKSSQAPKLLFHYYDKDFNNEADTPDNFQSRRPNTSFCFLDIRSPGLGDTAMYLCATSRDRVHTDTQYFGPGTRLTVL.

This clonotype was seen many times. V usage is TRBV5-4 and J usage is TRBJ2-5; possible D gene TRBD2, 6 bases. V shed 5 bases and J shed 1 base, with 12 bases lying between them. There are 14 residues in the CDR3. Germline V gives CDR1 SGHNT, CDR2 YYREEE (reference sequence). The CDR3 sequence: CASSSREPQETQYF. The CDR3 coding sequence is TGTGCCAGCAGTTCCCGGGAGCCCCAAGAGACCCAGTACTTC.

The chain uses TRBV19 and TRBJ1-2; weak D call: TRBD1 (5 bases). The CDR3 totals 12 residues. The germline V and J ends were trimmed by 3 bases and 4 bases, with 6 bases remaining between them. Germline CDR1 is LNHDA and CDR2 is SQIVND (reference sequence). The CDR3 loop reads CASSMGPYGYTF. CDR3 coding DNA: TGTGCCAGTAGTATGGGACCCTATGGCTACACCTTC.

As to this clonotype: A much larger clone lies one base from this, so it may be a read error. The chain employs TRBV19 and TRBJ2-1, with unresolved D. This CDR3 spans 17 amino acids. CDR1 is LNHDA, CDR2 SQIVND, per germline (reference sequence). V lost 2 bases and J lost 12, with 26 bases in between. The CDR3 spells CASSIRAGLPQLDWQFF. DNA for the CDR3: TGTGCCAGTAGTATAAGGGCAGGCCTGCCCCAATTAGATTGGCAGTTCTTC.

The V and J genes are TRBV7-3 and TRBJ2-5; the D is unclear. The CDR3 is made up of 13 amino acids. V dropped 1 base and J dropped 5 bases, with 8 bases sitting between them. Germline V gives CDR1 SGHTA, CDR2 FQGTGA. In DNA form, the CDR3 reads TGTGCCAGCAGCTTAAACCCCCGGGAGACCCAGTACTTC. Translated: CASSLNPRETQYF.

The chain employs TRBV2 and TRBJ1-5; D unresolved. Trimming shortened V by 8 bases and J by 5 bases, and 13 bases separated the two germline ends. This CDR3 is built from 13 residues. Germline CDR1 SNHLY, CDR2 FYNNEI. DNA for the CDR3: TGTGCCAGCGCAGAGGCGTGGGATCAGCCCCAGCATTTT. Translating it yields CASAEAWDQPQHF.

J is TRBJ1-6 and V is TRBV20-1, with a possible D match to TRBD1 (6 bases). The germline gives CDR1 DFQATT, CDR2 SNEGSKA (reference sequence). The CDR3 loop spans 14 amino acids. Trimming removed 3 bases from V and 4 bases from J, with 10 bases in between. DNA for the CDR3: TGCAGTGCTAGCACCCAGGGGTATAATTCACCCCTCCACTTT. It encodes CSASTQGYNSPLHF.

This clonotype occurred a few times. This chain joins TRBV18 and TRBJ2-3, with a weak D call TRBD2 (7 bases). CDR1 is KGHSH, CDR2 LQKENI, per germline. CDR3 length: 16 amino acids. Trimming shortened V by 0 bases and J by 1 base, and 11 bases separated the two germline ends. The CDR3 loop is CASSPPGGGRTDTQYF. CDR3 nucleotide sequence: TGTGCCAGCTCACCACCGGGCGGGGGCCGCACAGATACGCAGTATTTT. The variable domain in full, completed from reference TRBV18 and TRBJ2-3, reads NAGVMQNPRHLVRRRGQEARLRCSPMKGHSHVYWYRQLPEEGLKFMVYLQKENIIDESGMPKERFSAEFPKEGPSILRIQQVVRGDSAAYFCASSPPGGGRTDTQYFGPGTRLTVL.

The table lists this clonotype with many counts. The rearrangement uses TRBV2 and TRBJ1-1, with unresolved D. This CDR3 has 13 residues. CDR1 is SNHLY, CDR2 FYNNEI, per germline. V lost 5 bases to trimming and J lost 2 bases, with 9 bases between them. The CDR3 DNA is TGTGCCAGCAGTATTACAGATAACACTGAAGCTTTCTTT. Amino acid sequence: CASSITDNTEAFF.

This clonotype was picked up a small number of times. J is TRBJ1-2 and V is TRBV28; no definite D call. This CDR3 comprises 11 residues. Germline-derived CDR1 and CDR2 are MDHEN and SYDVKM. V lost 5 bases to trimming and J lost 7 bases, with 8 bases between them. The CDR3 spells CASSTLFGYTF. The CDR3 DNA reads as TGTGCCAGCAGTACCCTGTTTGGCTACACCTTC.

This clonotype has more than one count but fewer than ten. CDR3 region: CASVAGPGANVLTF. In DNA form, the CDR3 reads TGTGCCAGCGTAGCGGGCCCTGGGGCCAACGTCCTGACTTTC. The V and J genes are TRBV5-4 and TRBJ2-6; 7 bases align to TRBD2. The CDR3 has 14 amino acids. Trimming cost V 7 bases and J 2 bases; bases outside gene matches: 3. CDR1 is SGHNT, CDR2 YYREEE, per germline (reference sequence). The whole variable domain, filled in from reference TRBV5-4 and TRBJ2-6, reads ETGVTQSPTHLIKTRGQQVTLRCSSQSGHNTVSWYQQALGQGPQFIFQYYREEENGRGNFPPRFSGLQFPNYSSELNVNALELDDSALYLCASVAGPGANVLTFGAGSRLTVL.

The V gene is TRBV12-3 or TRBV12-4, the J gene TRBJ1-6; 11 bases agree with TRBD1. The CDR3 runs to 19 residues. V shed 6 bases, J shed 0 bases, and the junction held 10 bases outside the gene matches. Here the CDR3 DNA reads TGTGCCAGCAGCCGGAATGGGGGACAGGGGGTCTCCTATAATTCACCCCTCCACTTT. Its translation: CASSRNGGQGVSYNSPLHF.

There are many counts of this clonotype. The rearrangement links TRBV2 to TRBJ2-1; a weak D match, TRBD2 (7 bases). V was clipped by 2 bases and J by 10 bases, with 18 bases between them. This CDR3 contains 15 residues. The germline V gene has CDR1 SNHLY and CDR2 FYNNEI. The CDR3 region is CASSEYGGGAGEQFF. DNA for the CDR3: TGTGCCAGCAGTGAATACGGTGGGGGGGCGGGGGAGCAGTTCTTC.